This entry lists 28 T cell receptor beta chains sequenced from one sample in a study of blood T cells in healthy people across ages. The authors ran a second PCR of roughly 7 to 11 cycles using a sample-barcoded 5' primer and a J-beta primer mix. TCRdb re-derived calls from the 5' RACE reads in MiXCR, one entry per CDR3 protein. The sample holds about 1.1 million distinct CDR3 sequences, around two fifths seen once. Sample: blood. Receptors originate from a man aged 18 to 30 in good health.

The chain combines TRBV6-1 with TRBJ1-2; D gene unclear. Trimming shortened V by 1 base and J by 1 base, and 7 bases separated the two germline ends. The V gene's germline CDR1 is MNHNS and CDR2 SASEGT. The CDR3 has 14 residues. CDR3 sequence (DNA): TGTGCCAGCAGTGAAGGCGCAAGTAACTATGGCTACACCTTC. Translation gives CASSEGASNYGYTF.

The rearrangement links TRBV5-1 to TRBJ2-5; D remains unclear. This CDR3 contains 14 residues. V lost 0 bases to trimming and J lost 2 bases, with 8 bases between them. Germline loops: CDR1 SGHRS, CDR2 YFSETQ. CDR3 protein: CASSLGWEQETQYF. The DNA for the CDR3 is TGCGCCAGCAGCTTGGGGTGGGAACAAGAGACCCAGTACTTC.

On this clonotype itself: A much larger clone differs from this one at a single base, so this may be a read error. The V and J genes are TRBV6-2 or TRBV6-3 and TRBJ1-4; 7 bases agree with TRBD1. J lost 4 bases, V lost 8 bases, and 7 bases had no gene match. The CDR3 totals 14 residues. Germline-derived CDR1 and CDR2 are MNHEY and SVGEGT. The CDR3 sequence: CASGRDSLNEKLFF. In DNA form, the CDR3 reads TGTGCCAGCGGTCGGGACAGCCTTAATGAAAAACTGTTTTTT.

This clonotype was observed a few times. A read error may account for a junction end that differs from germline. The chain combines TRBV5-1 with TRBJ1-4, with a possible D match to TRBD1 (6 bases). The V gene's germline CDR1 is SGHRS and CDR2 YFSETQ. The CDR3 extends over 16 amino acids. This CDR3 is CASSRNGGTTNEKLFF. The CDR3 DNA sequence: TGCGCCAGCAGCCGCAACGGGGGGACAACGAATGAAAAACTGTTTTTT.

The chain joins TRBV6-5 to TRBJ2-1, with TRBD2 identical over 12 bases. The CDR3 is made up of 15 amino acids. Trimming took 6 bases from V and 9 from J; bases not matched to a gene: 9. In germline, CDR1 is MNHEY, CDR2 SVGAGI. CDR3 DNA: TGTGCCAGCAGCACCGGACTAGCGGGGATGGGTGAGCAGTTCTTC. This codes for CASSTGLAGMGEQFF.

The chain has TRBV7-2 and TRBJ2-1, with D possibly being TRBD1 (6 bases). V lost 2 bases and J lost 7, with 15 bases in between. Germline lookup yields CDR1 SGHTA and CDR2 FQGNSA. This CDR3 contains 15 residues. Here the CDR3 DNA reads TGTGCCAGCAGCTTATTTTCAGGGGTGGGGAATGAGCAGTTCTTC. Protein: CASSLFSGVGNEQFF.

This clonotype was seen a few times. DNA of the CDR3: TGTGCCAGCTCCACATCTACTTTGTACGAGCAGTACTTC. Protein sequence: CASSTSTLYEQYF. The J gene is TRBJ2-7, the V gene TRBV7-9; D unclear. The CDR3 totals 13 residues. V dropped 8 bases and J dropped 4 bases, with 15 bases sitting between them. Looked up from germline, CDR1 is SEHNR and CDR2 is FQNEAQ (reference sequence).

The rearrangement uses TRBV27 and TRBJ2-2; D gene unclear. Germline V CDR1 and CDR2: MNHEY, SMNVEV (reference sequence). This CDR3 contains 14 residues. The V end was cut by 7 bases, the J end by 1 base, with 10 bases between. CDR3 in amino acids: CASTRTENTGELFF. The CDR3 DNA sequence: TGTGCCAGCACCAGGACCGAGAACACCGGGGAGCTGTTTTTT.

The chain is built from TRBV28 and TRBJ1-4; D remains unclear. Germline loops: CDR1 MDHEN, CDR2 SYDVKM. Trimming removed 5 bases at V and 0 bases at J, with 10 bases between. CDR3 length: 15 residues. The CDR3 sequence: CASSRRPSTNEKLFF. For the CDR3, the DNA is TGTGCCAGCAGTCGCAGACCTTCAACTAATGAAAAACTGTTTTTT.

This chain joins TRBV20-1 and TRBJ2-5; D not resolved. The J call is doubtful: the DNA matches TRBJ2-7 better. CDR1 is DFQATT and CDR2 is SNEGSKA in the germline V gene (reference sequence). The CDR3 loop spans 13 amino acids. The CDR3 reads CSARGGLANEQYF. DNA of the CDR3: TGCAGTGCTAGAGGGGGTTTAGCAAACGAGCAGTACTTC.

This clonotype was detected only a few times. V is TRBV20-1 and J is TRBJ2-3, with 8 bases matching TRBD2. The germline gives CDR1 DFQATT, CDR2 SNEGSKA (reference sequence). The length of the CDR3 is 15 residues. V shed 4 bases, J shed 2 bases, and the junction held 8 bases outside the gene matches. CDR3: CSAIRGGGITDTQYF. CDR3 bases: TGCAGTGCTATTAGGGGCGGGGGGATCACAGATACGCAGTATTTT.

This clonotype was counted a few times. The chain has TRBV10-3 and TRBJ1-5; no reliable D call. Germline V CDR1 and CDR2: ENHRY, SYGVKD. The CDR3 consists of 12 residues. Trimming removed 11 bases at V and 6 bases at J, with 14 bases between. For the CDR3, the DNA is TGTGCCGCTGCAAGTTTAGGTCAGCCCCAGCATTTT. It specifies CAAASLGQPQHF.

This clonotype was counted only a few times. The chain uses TRBV3-1 and TRBJ2-3; D is tentatively TRBD1 or TRBD2 (6 bases each). Germline V gene data show CDR1 as LGHDT and CDR2 as YNNKEL (reference sequence). This CDR3 region has 16 residues. V was pared by 4 bases and J by 2 bases, with 16 bases between. CDR3: CASSPIGGDNTDTQYF. CDR3 DNA sequence: TGTGCCAGCAGCCCCATCGGAGGGGACAACACAGATACGCAGTATTTT.

V and J are TRBV20-1 and TRBJ2-3, with 10 bases that match TRBD2. Germline V lookup: CDR1 DFQATT, CDR2 SNEGSKA (reference sequence). V shed 6 bases, J shed 2 bases, and the junction held 11 bases outside the gene matches. The CDR3 contains 16 residues. The CDR3 bases are TGCAGTGCCACCCGTGGACTAGCGGCCACCACAGATACGCAGTATTTT. Encoded protein: CSATRGLAATTDTQYF.

This clonotype was counted between two and nine times. The chain combines TRBV27 with TRBJ1-4; D gene uncertain. The CDR3 covers 16 residues. V shed 0 bases and J shed 3 bases, with 11 bases lying between them. Germline V gene sequence: CDR1 MNHEY, CDR2 SMNVEV (reference sequence). The CDR3 here is CASSLSVANANEKLFF. CDR3 nucleotides: TGTGCCAGCAGTTTATCAGTAGCAAATGCTAATGAAAAACTGTTTTTT. The whole variable domain, remainder taken from reference TRBV27 and TRBJ1-4, is EAQVTQNPRYLITVTGKKLTVTCSQNMNHEYMSWYRQDPGLGLRQIYYSMNVEVTDKGDVPEGYKVSRKEKRNFPLILESPSPNQTSLYFCASSLSVANANEKLFFGSGTQLSVL.

CDR3 bases: TGCGCCAGCAGCCAAGATCTTAAAGAGACCCAGTACTTC. It yields the protein CASSQDLKETQYF. The chain is built from TRBV4-3 and TRBJ2-5; D is unresolved. The CDR3 extends over 13 amino acids. Germline V gene data show CDR1 as LGHNA and CDR2 as YSLEER. V lost 0 bases, J lost 3 bases, and 5 bases lay in between.

The gene calls are TRBV7-2 and TRBJ2-5; D could derive from TRBD1 or TRBD2 (5 bases each). CDR3 size: 16 residues. Looked up from germline, CDR1 is SGHTA and CDR2 is FQGNSA. V was cut by 4 bases and J by 0 bases, with 15 bases left in between. CDR3 loop: CASSWGRNTYQETQYF. The CDR3 DNA is TGTGCCAGCAGCTGGGGACGCAACACGTACCAAGAGACCCAGTACTTC.

On this clonotype itself: An end of the junction differs from the germline gene, which may be a read error. The rearrangement joins TRBV18 to TRBJ2-3, with D tentatively TRBD1 (5 bases). The germline gives CDR1 KGHSH, CDR2 LQKENI. The CDR3 is made up of 17 amino acids. The CDR3 is CASSPRWGARGTDTQYF. CDR3 DNA: TGTGCCAGCTCACCCAGGTGGGGCGCGCGAGGCACGGATACGCAGTATTTT.

This clonotype was recorded many times. The chain combines TRBV7-2 with TRBJ1-4, with D perhaps TRBD1 (6 bases). The V end was cut by 5 bases, the J end by 2 bases, with 12 bases between. CDR3 size: 15 residues. The germline V gene has CDR1 SGHTA and CDR2 FQGNSA. The CDR3 region has the DNA TGTGCCAGCAGCATAACAGGGCCGACTAATGAAAAACTGTTTTTT. Translated: CASSITGPTNEKLFF.

In its sample, this clonotype was seen a few times. The chain uses TRBV16 and TRBJ1-1; no definite D call. The CDR3 length is 15 residues. The germline V gene encodes CDR1 KGHSY and CDR2 FQNENV. Between the trimmed V and J ends, which lost 1 base and 1 base, there was a span of 10 bases. The CDR3 nucleotides read TGTGCCAGCAGCCAATTCCCTCTGAGGAACACTGAAGCTTTCTTT. It specifies CASSQFPLRNTEAFF. Full variable domain (missing parts from reference TRBV16 and TRBJ1-1): GEEVAQTPKHLVRGEGQKAKLYCAPIKGHSYVFWYQQVLKNEFKFLISFQNENVFDETGMPKERFSAKCLPNSPCSLEIQATKLEDSAVYFCASSQFPLRNTEAFFGQGTRLTVV.

In the case of this clonotype: Since a much larger clone is just one base distant, this may be a read error. This rearrangement joins TRBV20-1 to TRBJ2-1; D may be TRBD2 (6 bases). TRBJ2-7 matches the DNA end more closely, so the J call is doubtful. There are 14 residues in the CDR3. Germline lookup yields CDR1 DFQATT and CDR2 SNEGSKA (reference sequence). CDR3 sequence (DNA): TGCAGTGCACTCAGCGGGTGGGGGTACAATGAGCAGTACTTC. This gives the protein CSALSGWGYNEQYF.

This clonotype was counted between two and nine times. V gene TRBV2 combines with J gene TRBJ1-5; 10 bases align to TRBD1. The J segment lost 7 bases and the V segment lost 4 bases, leaving 4 bases of the junction unmatched. Germline CDR1 reads SNHLY; CDR2 reads FYNNEI. The CDR3 extends over 14 amino acids. The chain's CDR3 is CASSGDRGRQPQHF. CDR3 sequence (DNA): TGTGCCAGCAGTGGGGACAGGGGCAGACAGCCCCAGCATTTT.

Details on this clonotype: The junction shows a germline mismatch at one end, possibly a read error. The V call is TRBV6-6, the J call TRBJ2-2; D is undetermined. CDR3 length: 17 residues. Germline V gene lookup returns CDR1 MNHNY and CDR2 SVGAGI (reference sequence). The DNA for the CDR3 is TGTGCTAGCAGTTACGATATTAATTTGTTGAACACCGGGGAGCTGTTTTTT. As protein: CASSYDINLLNTGELFF.

This chain uses TRBV2 with TRBJ2-2; no definite D call. V shed 2 bases and J shed 0 bases, with 10 bases lying between them. Germline V CDR1 and CDR2: SNHLY, FYNNEI. The CDR3 runs to 16 residues. The CDR3 loop is CASSEYRLPNTGELFF. The CDR3 region has the DNA TGTGCCAGCAGTGAATACAGACTCCCGAACACCGGGGAGCTGTTTTTT.

V usage is TRBV18 and J usage is TRBJ2-3; 11 bases are a match to TRBD2. The CDR3 consists of 16 residues. In germline, CDR1 is KGHSH, CDR2 LQKENI. V lost 7 bases, J lost 0 bases, and 6 bases stayed unmatched. This CDR3 reads CASFPTSGESTDTQYF. CDR3 coding DNA: TGTGCCAGCTTCCCGACTAGCGGGGAAAGCACAGATACGCAGTATTTT. Supplemented by reference TRBV18 and TRBJ2-3, the full variable domain reads NAGVMQNPRHLVRRRGQEARLRCSPMKGHSHVYWYRQLPEEGLKFMVYLQKENIIDESGMPKERFSAEFPKEGPSILRIQQVVRGDSAAYFCASFPTSGESTDTQYFGPGTRLTVL.

The rearrangement links TRBV27 to TRBJ2-7; no clear D gene. This CDR3 is 14 amino acids long. The germline V and J ends were trimmed by 0 bases and 3 bases, with 9 bases remaining between them. The germline gives CDR1 MNHEY, CDR2 SMNVEV (reference sequence). CDR3 loop: CASSLSAGLYEQYF. The DNA for the CDR3 is TGTGCCAGCAGTTTATCGGCAGGCCTCTACGAGCAGTACTTC.

A few counts support this clonotype. This sequence joins TRBV3-1 and TRBJ2-5, with D hard to call. Trimming took off 3 bases at V and 11 bases at J, with 13 bases between the two ends. The CDR3 covers 12 residues. Per germline, CDR1 LGHDT and CDR2 YNNKEL (reference sequence). The CDR3 loop reads CASSHRHNEQYF. DNA for the CDR3: TGTGCCAGCAGCCATCGGCACAATGAGCAGTACTTC.

This clonotype has just a few counts. This chain links TRBV2 with TRBJ2-1, with TRBD1 matching 7 bases. The CDR3 totals 15 residues. The V and J ends lost 2 bases and 7 bases, in that order; junction bases with no gene match: 8. Germline CDR1 SNHLY, CDR2 FYNNEI. The CDR3 spells CASSETTGKRNEQFF. CDR3 DNA sequence: TGTGCCAGCAGTGAAACGACAGGGAAGCGGAATGAGCAGTTCTTC.